The sample holds many counts of the clone carrying this TCR beta chain. What it binds is unknown. The CDR3 runs to 14 residues. The V gene's germline CDR1 is SGHDT and CDR2 YYEEEE. Trimming shortened V by 3 bases and J by 4 bases, and 11 bases separated the two germline ends. The sample comes from a study of blood T cells in healthy people across ages. Using a J-beta primer mix together with a sample-barcoded 5' primer, a second PCR was run for about 6 to 11 cycles. MiXCR, applied by TCRdb to the 5' RACE reads, yields one record per CDR3 protein. The sample carries roughly 800,000 distinct CDR3 sequences, approximately 35% recorded once. Whole-study findings and limits: Shifts in expanded clonotypes may have been confounded by donor CMV status, which was unknown.

The sequencing sample was made of blood. The V call is TRBV5-6, the J call TRBJ2-1; tentatively, D is TRBD1 (5 bases). This sequence originates from a man aged 18-30 years in good health. The DNA for the CDR3 is TGTGCCAGCAGCTCCGACAGAGTATACAATGAGCAGTTCTTC. This encodes CASSSDRVYNEQFF.